This T cell receptor beta chain was retrieved from a study of T cells in localized non-small cell lung cancer. Profiling relied on immunoSEQ multiplex PCR, and the TCRdb table lists in-frame clones only, not all of them. This table holds fewer than 50,000 clones, just over 85% found once. Whole-study results and caveats: For the top 100 tumor clones, a median approximately 59 also appeared in adjacent lung.

The sample holds one count of this clone. Its antigen is as yet unknown. This TCR came from a male donor at least 60 years old with stage II lung adenocarcinoma. The sequences come from peripheral blood mononuclear cells, collected before any cancer treatment.

Here the CDR3 DNA reads TGTGCCAGCAGCTTGGCGACGGCGTCCTACGAGCAGTACTTC. It codes for CASSLATASYEQYF. The genes are TRBV5-5 and TRBJ2-7; D remains ambiguous. The CDR3 has 14 amino acids. Trimming left V 0 bases short and J 1 base short, with 8 bases between. Germline CDR1 reads SGHKS; CDR2 reads YYEKEE (reference sequence).